The T cell receptor beta chain under discussion was sequenced for a study of blood T cell repertoires in COVID-19. Study in general: Samples came from the United States, Italy and Spain, spanning acute and convalescent COVID-19. Nucleic acid was either cDNA or gDNA, and it came from T cells, B-cell-depleted T cells, or PBMCs.

There are 13 residues in the CDR3. CDR1 and CDR2 from the germline V gene are KGHSH and LQKENI. Trimming pared 4 bases from V and 5 bases from J, leaving 11 bases between. This clone was observed once. Methods used by the authors: It was from reference gene primer amplification that nucleated cell counts were estimated. Here immunoSEQ multiplex PCR was the method, and the copy in TCRdb shows in-frame clones only, minus some. V, J and clone size are those of that table, while D and trimming were read from the DNA. This sample has about 400,000 clones, with around 86% found just once. The specimen sequenced was peripheral blood. The source of this sequence is a woman in her 30s with active or convalescent COVID-19. The rearrangement links TRBV18 to TRBJ1-1; the D gene is possibly TRBD1 (6 bases). CDR3 nucleotides: TGTGCCAGCTCACTAAACAGGGAGACTGAAGCTTTCTTT. Encoded protein: CASSLNRETEAFF.